These T cell receptor beta chains were read from a single sample in a study of Graves' ophthalmopathy and Graves' hyperthyroidism. TCRdb reprocessed the multiplex PCR reads via MiXCR and lists one record per CDR3 protein. The sample yields approximately 700,000 distinct CDR3 sequences, roughly 41% seen once. The source material was peripheral blood. The source is an adult man with Graves' ophthalmopathy. Each CDR3 is given without its conserved first and last residue.

TRBJ1-4	TRBV5-1	ASSFRGVEEKLF
TRBJ1-1	TRBV9	ASSVTGEDTEAF
TRBJ1-1	TRBV6-1	ASSDMGGLGTEAF
TRBJ1-6	TRBV10-3	ASSYQPGQGYSPLH
TRBJ1-4	TRBV2	ASRRQGSGEKLF
TRBJ1-2	TRBV10-3	ASSLVWQHGYT
TRBJ1-1	TRBV19	ASSMDGGRTTEAF
TRBJ2-7	TRBV15	ATSSYNEQS
TRBJ2-6	TRBV10-3	AIAGIGQPQHFGANVLT
TRBJ1-5	TRBV19	ASSIGTGAGNQPQH
TRBJ2-5	TRBV10-2	ASSTTGGTQETQY
TRBJ2-6	TRBV11-2	ASSLRGVPSGANALT
TRBJ1-5	TRBV29-1	SVKTGGQGQPQH